This TCR beta chain was captured in a study of tumor and adjacent non-tumor tissue in lung cancer. Across the whole study: Each sample yielded 4 million to 4.5 million productive TCRbeta reads on average. Overall study findings and caveats: Tumor repertoires had a smaller top 100 clone share than normal lung. TCR diversity was significantly greater in tumor than normal lung tissue.

The library came from three nested PCR rounds adapted from ARM-PCR protocols. TCRdb recomputed calls from the multiplex PCR reads with MiXCR, one row per CDR3 protein. In the table there are tens of thousands of distinct CDR3 sequences, around two thirds of which are singletons. CDR3 length equals 19 residues. Germline values: CDR1 LGHNA, CDR2 YSLEER. The template was RNA from unsorted bulk tissue. Distant lung tissue was collected more than 3 cm away from the tumor edge. Donors were chemotherapy-naive, newly diagnosed lung cancer surgical patients in China, August–late 2014. Notes on this clonotype: The antigen remains undetermined. Because it lacks the conserved phenylalanine or tryptophan at the end, this CDR3 is likely a read error.

Sequencing was done on a sample of distant non-tumor lung tissue. V usage is TRBV4-3 and J usage is TRBJ2-1, with a tentative D call TRBD2 (6 bases). The source of this sequence is an older woman with non-small cell lung cancer. CDR3 loop: CASSQRTGTSDSSCNEQFL. CDR3 in DNA: TGCGCCAGCAGCCAACGTACCGGGACTTCTGATAGCTCCTGCAATGAGCAGTTCCTC.